The 10 T cell receptor beta chains below come from one sample, sequenced in a study of T cell responses to AZD1222 COVID-19 vaccine. TCRdb keeps only in-frame clones here, not all; method: immunoSEQ multiplex PCR. The table records 110,000 to 150,000 clones, approximately 90% of them present only once. The material was peripheral blood, obtained 28 days after the second AZD1222 dose. The receptors here all came from an adult who received the AZD1222 COVID-19 vaccine.

J is TRBJ1-3 and V is TRBV5-6; perhaps TRBD1 as D (5 bases). From germline, CDR1 is SGHDT and CDR2 YYEEEE. The CDR3 runs to 15 residues. Trimming took 4 bases from V and 4 from J, leaving 15 bases between them. Written as DNA, the CDR3 is TGTGCCAGCAGCCCGGAGTTGGGGCGAGGAAACACCATATATTTT. Translated, it gives CASSPELGRGNTIYF.

V usage is TRBV28 and J usage is TRBJ1-2, with 7 bases identical to TRBD1. CDR3 length: 13 amino acids. Trimming at V came to 6 bases and at J to 3 bases, leaving 4 bases not matched to a gene. The V gene's germline CDR1 is MDHEN and CDR2 SYDVKM. In nucleotides, the CDR3 is TGTGCCAGCAGGGTGACAGGGTACTATGGCTACACCTTC. Its protein is CASRVTGYYGYTF.

The J gene is TRBJ1-4, the V gene TRBV5-1; tentative D call: TRBD1 (5 bases). Germline loops: CDR1 SGHRS, CDR2 YFSETQ. Trimming took 4 bases from V and 7 from J, leaving 14 bases between them. This CDR3 is 14 amino acids long. The CDR3 here is CASSRDAGGEKLFF. The CDR3 nucleotides are TGCGCCAGCAGCCGCGACGCTGGGGGTGAAAAACTGTTTTTT.

This sequence joins TRBV24-1 and TRBJ2-3; possible D gene TRBD2, 6 bases. Germline-derived CDR1 and CDR2 are KGHDR and SFDVKD. The CDR3 runs to 14 residues. The V gene lost 8 bases and the J gene lost 2 bases, with 13 bases spanning the gap. CDR3 sequence (DNA): TGTGCCACCACCGGGCGGGGTCCCACAGATACGCAGTATTTT. Protein sequence: CATTGRGPTDTQYF.

The chain employs TRBV29-1 and TRBJ1-1, with D maybe TRBD1 (5 bases). This CDR3 spans 12 amino acids. V was clipped by 7 bases and J by 11 bases, with 20 bases between them. Per germline, CDR1 SQVTM and CDR2 ANQGSEA. The CDR3, as DNA: TGCAGCGCCGGGGATGAGGCAGGGAATGCTTTCTTT. Translation: CSAGDEAGNAFF.

The V and J genes are TRBV28 and TRBJ1-1; 9 bases line up with TRBD1. J lost 7 bases, V lost 10 bases, and 13 bases had no gene match. Germline-derived CDR1 and CDR2 are MDHEN and SYDVKM. The CDR3 contains 14 residues. CDR3 sequence (DNA): TGTGCCACCTCCCCTTGGACAGGGGCTATTGAAGCTTTCTTT. Translated, it gives CATSPWTGAIEAFF.

The chain combines TRBV21-1 with TRBJ2-7; TRBD2 is the table's D call, not checked against the DNA. TRBV21-1 constitutes a pseudogene. This CDR3 is built from 15 residues. The CDR3 DNA reads TGTGCCAGCAGCAAAAGCGGCAAGGGAAGCTGCGAGCAGTACTTC. This encodes CASSKSGKGSCEQYF.

As regards this clone: The junction does not match germline at one end; this may be a read error. V and J are TRBV7-7 and TRBJ2-2, with 7 bases identical to TRBD1. The V gene's germline CDR1 is SSHAT and CDR2 FNYEAQ (reference sequence). This CDR3 contains 17 residues. CDR3 protein: CASSDGPGTVNTGELFF. The CDR3 DNA reads as TGTGCTAGCAGCGACGGACCCGGGACAGTAAACACCGGGGAGCTGTTTTTT.

The chain links TRBV3-1 (or the pseudogene TRBV3-2) to TRBJ2-3; D might be TRBD2 (6 bases). This CDR3 is 16 amino acids long. Trimming removed 0 bases at V and 5 bases at J, with 15 bases between. Germline CDR1 and CDR2: LGHDT and YNNKEL (reference sequence). The CDR3 coding sequence is TGTGCCAGCAGCCAAGATCTGGAACTAGCAGGAGATACGCAGTATTTT. This translates into CASSQDLELAGDTQYF.

The V gene is TRBV5-5, the J gene TRBJ1-1, with TRBD1 identical over 7 bases. The CDR3 spans 14 residues. Trimming at V came to 3 bases and at J to 3 bases, leaving 5 bases not matched to a gene. The germline V gene encodes CDR1 SGHKS and CDR2 YYEKEE (reference sequence). CDR3 in DNA: TGTGCCAGCAGCTATGACAGGGCTGACACTGAAGCTTTCTTT. It specifies CASSYDRADTEAFF.